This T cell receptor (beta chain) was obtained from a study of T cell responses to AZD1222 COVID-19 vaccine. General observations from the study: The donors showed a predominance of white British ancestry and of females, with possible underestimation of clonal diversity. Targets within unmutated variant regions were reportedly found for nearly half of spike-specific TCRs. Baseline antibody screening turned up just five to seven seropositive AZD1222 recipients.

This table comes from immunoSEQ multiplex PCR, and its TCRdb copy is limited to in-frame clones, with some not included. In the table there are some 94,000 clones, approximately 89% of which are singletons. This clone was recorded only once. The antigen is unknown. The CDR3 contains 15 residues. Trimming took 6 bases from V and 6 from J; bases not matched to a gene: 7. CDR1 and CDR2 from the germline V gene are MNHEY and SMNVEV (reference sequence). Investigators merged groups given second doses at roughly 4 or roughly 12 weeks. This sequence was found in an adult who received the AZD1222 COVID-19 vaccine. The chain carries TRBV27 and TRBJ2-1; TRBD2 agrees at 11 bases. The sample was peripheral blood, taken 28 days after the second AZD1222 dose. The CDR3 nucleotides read TGTGCCAGCAGGGCTAGCGGGGGGCCGGCCAATGAGCAGTTCTTC. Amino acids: CASRASGGPANEQFF.